A single sample is the source of the 2 T cell receptor beta chains below, sequenced in a study of blood T cell repertoires in COVID-19. Sequencing was performed with immunoSEQ multiplex PCR; in TCRdb, only in-frame clones are kept and a portion is missing. The table has about 100,000 clones, around 83% seen once. Specimen: peripheral blood. Every receptor here comes from a woman aged 60-75 years in a cohort sampled during active or convalescent COVID-19.

The chain recombines TRBV7-9 with TRBJ2-7; D is perhaps TRBD1 (6 bases). CDR3 length: 14 amino acids. V was clipped by 1 base and J by 2 bases, with 9 bases between them. CDR1 and CDR2 (germline): SEHNR, FQNEAQ (reference sequence). The CDR3 region has the DNA TGTGCCAGCAGCTTAGAAGGGGGTCCCTACGAGCAGTACTTC. It is translated as CASSLEGGPYEQYF.

This chain connects TRBV9 to TRBJ2-7, with D perhaps TRBD2 (5 bases). This CDR3 has 13 residues. V lost 4 bases and J lost 3, with 11 bases in between. Germline lookup yields CDR1 SGDLS and CDR2 YYNGEE. The CDR3 sequence: CASSPREGYEQYF. The CDR3 DNA sequence: TGTGCCAGCAGCCCGAGAGAGGGCTACGAGCAGTACTTC.